This TCR beta chain is drawn from a study of blood T cell repertoires in COVID-19. TCRdb's copy holds only in-frame clones and misses some; the assay was immunoSEQ multiplex PCR. This table holds 130,000 to 150,000 clones, roughly 90% found once. The clonotype originates from a human donor in a cohort sampled during active COVID-19. The sequenced sample was peripheral blood.

CDR3 protein: CASSRDRGGLYNEQFF. The CDR3 nucleotides are TGTGCCAGCAGCAGAGACAGGGGGGGACTCTACAATGAGCAGTTCTTC. The chain has TRBV7-8 and TRBJ2-1; 9 bases map to TRBD1. V lost 5 bases and J lost 3; bases outside the gene matches: 8. There are 16 residues in the CDR3. Germline V lookup: CDR1 SGHVS, CDR2 FQNEAQ. Variable domain in full (rest from reference TRBV7-8 and TRBJ2-1): GAGVSQSPRYKVAKRGQDVALRCDPISGHVSLFWYQQALGQGPEFLTYFQNEAQLDKSGLPSDRFFAERPEGSVSTLKIQRTQQEDSAVYLCASSRDRGGLYNEQFFGPGTRLTVL.